The sample holds one count of the clone carrying this T cell receptor (beta chain). Germline V gene sequence: CDR1 SNHLY, CDR2 FYNNEI. Trimming left V 3 bases short and J 4 bases short, with 7 bases between. This CDR3 has 14 amino acids. These data originate in a study of blood T cell repertoires in COVID-19. Study as a whole: Whether acute or convalescent, the COVID-19 samples came from the United States, Italy and Spain.

In the original processing: Amplified reference gene primers provided the basis for estimating nucleated cell counts. The repertoire was sequenced with immunoSEQ multiplex PCR; TCRdb's copy has only in-frame clones and lacks some. The DNA gave D and trimming, while V, J and clone size come from that table. The table has about 130,000 clones, 60% to 75% seen once; the top ten hold around 2%. The gene calls are TRBV2 and TRBJ2-6; D possibly corresponds to TRBD2 (5 bases). Sequencing used peripheral blood. The TCR sequence derives from a woman aged 70 to 79 with acute or convalescent COVID-19. CDR3 in DNA: TGTGCCAGCAGTGAGAGGGAGGGGGCCAACGTCCTGACTTTC. Residues: CASSEREGANVLTF.